Shown below are 29 T cell receptor beta chains from a single sample sequenced in a study of T cell repertoires in cytomegalovirus infection. MiXCR, applied by TCRdb to the reads, yields one record per CDR3 protein. The profile covers approximately 200,000 distinct CDR3 sequences, with roughly 28% appearing a single time and about 28% taken by the ten largest. The source material was PBMCs. The receptors come from a human donor in good health (CMV status not recorded). Some clones in this sample may be carry-over from other donors' samples.

This rearrangement joins TRBV7-2 to TRBJ1-6; maybe TRBD1 (5 bases). The CDR3 loop spans 16 amino acids. V gave up 2 bases and J gave up 9 bases, with 17 bases separating them. Germline V gene sequence: CDR1 SGHTA, CDR2 FQGNSA. The CDR3 DNA reads TGTGCCAGCAGCTTACGAAGTCGGGCAGGGACTTCACCCCTCCACTTT. Translation: CASSLRSRAGTSPLHF.

This clonotype was observed a few times. The rearrangement uses TRBV7-8 and TRBJ1-2; 7 positions match TRBD1. This CDR3 comprises 16 residues. Germline-derived CDR1 and CDR2 are SGHVS and FQNEAQ. After removal of 5 bases from V and 6 bases from J, the junction contained 15 bases not matched to a gene. The CDR3 DNA is TGTGCCAGCAGCCTAGGGGGCGAATCGGTTTCGGATGGCTACACCTTC. As protein: CASSLGGESVSDGYTF.

V is TRBV19 and J is TRBJ2-7, with 7 bases matching TRBD1. CDR1 is LNHDA and CDR2 is SQIVND in the germline V gene (reference sequence). J lost 1 base, V lost 9 bases, and 9 bases had no gene match. This CDR3 spans 14 amino acids. The CDR3 bases are TGTGCCAGACCTGGAAGGGGGCTATCCTACGAGCAGTACTTC. This sequence encodes CARPGRGLSYEQYF.

This clonotype was found a few times. The rearrangement joins TRBV19 to TRBJ1-1; TRBD1 might be the D (5 bases). Trimming shortened V by 7 bases and J by 1 base, and 13 bases separated the two germline ends. The CDR3 runs to 14 residues. The V gene's germline CDR1 is LNHDA and CDR2 SQIVND (reference sequence). In DNA, the CDR3 is TGTGCCAGTACCCTTCGGGGGTCGAACACTGAAGCTTTCTTT. Its translation: CASTLRGSNTEAFF.

The chain carries TRBV4-1 and TRBJ2-4, with D hard to call. With 1 base removed from V and 8 bases from J, the gap between germline ends came to 6 bases. The CDR3 is 12 residues long. Looked up from germline, CDR1 is MGHRA and CDR2 is YSYEKL. The CDR3 is CASSQGWDIQYF. The CDR3, as DNA: TGCGCCAGCAGCCAAGGCTGGGACATTCAGTACTTC.

At least ten counts were recorded for this clonotype. V and J are TRBV12-3 or TRBV12-4 and TRBJ1-5; D gene uncertain. This CDR3 has 16 amino acids. Trimming removed 7 bases from V and 1 base from J, with 17 bases in between. CDR3 sequence (DNA): TGTGCCAGCAAAGAAGGTGATCCCCTAAGCAATCAGCCCCAGCATTTT. It specifies CASKEGDPLSNQPQHF.

This chain links TRBV29-1 with TRBJ1-5, with D hard to call. V was trimmed by 6 bases and J by 4 bases, leaving 13 bases between them. The germline CDR1 and CDR2 sequences are SQVTM and ANQGSEA. This CDR3 region has 13 residues. CDR3 DNA: TGCAGCGTCAACTCGGGAGTAAATCAGCCCCAGCATTTT. It codes for CSVNSGVNQPQHF. The complete variable domain, with remaining parts taken from reference TRBV29-1 and TRBJ1-5, reads SAVISQKPSRDICQRGTSLTIQCQVDSQVTMMFWYRQQPGQSLTLIATANQGSEATYESGFVIDKFPISRPNLTFSTLTVSNMSPEDSSIYLCSVNSGVNQPQHFGDGTRLSIL.

There are a few counts of this clonotype. This sequence joins TRBV14 and TRBJ2-7; a weak D match, TRBD1 (6 bases). Germline CDR1 SGHDN, CDR2 FVKESK. This CDR3 is 16 amino acids long. The V gene lost 4 bases and the J gene lost 2 bases, with 18 bases spanning the gap. The CDR3, as DNA: TGTGCCAGCAGCCCGAGTCCGGGACACGGTACCTACGAGCAGTACTTC. Its protein is CASSPSPGHGTYEQYF.

In its sample, this clonotype was seen a few times. The chain couples TRBV14 to TRBJ1-3; D not certain. Germline CDR1 SGHDN, CDR2 FVKESK. Trimming removed 4 bases from V and 1 base from J, with 8 bases in between. This CDR3 has 14 residues. CDR3 sequence (DNA): TGTGCCAGCAGCCCGGACTTGTCTGGAAACACCATATATTTT. Amino acids: CASSPDLSGNTIYF.

The chain employs TRBV10-3 and TRBJ1-5; no firm D call. V lost 2 bases and J 3 bases, leaving 14 bases between the germline ends. CDR3 size: 16 residues. Germline lookup yields CDR1 ENHRY and CDR2 SYGVKD. The CDR3 DNA reads as TGTGCCATCAGTGAGCCGACCGGAGGGCCCAATCAGCCCCAGCATTTT. This sequence encodes CAISEPTGGPNQPQHF.

The rearrangement uses TRBV20-1 and TRBJ1-6; D gene unclear. Germline V lookup: CDR1 DFQATT, CDR2 SNEGSKA (reference sequence). The V gene lost 0 bases and the J gene lost 8 bases, with 11 bases spanning the gap. This CDR3 is built from 14 residues. The CDR3 reads CSAREAQRDSPLHF. CDR3 DNA sequence: TGCAGTGCTAGAGAAGCCCAGAGGGATTCACCCCTCCACTTT.

About this clonotype: One junction end does not reproduce the germline sequence, and a read error may be involved. This chain uses TRBV11-3 with TRBJ2-1; D assignment may be TRBD1 or TRBD2 (6 bases each). This CDR3 has 15 residues. Germline-derived CDR1 and CDR2 are SGHNT and YENEEA. In nucleotides, the CDR3 is TGTGCCTGCAGCTTAGAGGGGGGATCGTACAATGAGCAGTTCTTC. Its translation is CACSLEGGSYNEQFF. The full variable domain, in which reference TRBV11-3 and TRBJ2-1 provide the parts outside the CDR3, is EAGVVQSPRYKIIEKKQPVAFWCNPISGHNTLYWYLQNLGQGPELLIRYENEEAVDDSQLPKDRFSAERLKGVDSTLKIQPAELGDSAVYLCACSLEGGSYNEQFFGPGTRLTVL.

The chain recombines TRBV7-2 with TRBJ2-2, with 7 bases fitting TRBD2. The V segment lost 5 bases and the J segment 9 bases; nucleotides outside the gene matches: 6. The CDR3 has 13 amino acids. The germline gives CDR1 SGHTA, CDR2 FQGNSA. CDR3 loop: CASSPGGGRELFF. In DNA, the CDR3 is TGTGCCAGCAGCCCCGGCGGGGGTAGGGAGCTGTTTTTT.

This clonotype was recorded a few times. This chain links TRBV19 with TRBJ1-5, with a tentative D call TRBD1 (5 bases). CDR3 length equals 15 residues. Between the trimmed V and J ends, which lost 9 bases and 2 bases, there was a span of 17 bases. Germline assignment: CDR1 LNHDA and CDR2 SQIVND (reference sequence). CDR3: CARKDGDEGNQPQHF. The CDR3 DNA is TGTGCCAGGAAAGACGGGGACGAAGGCAATCAGCCCCAGCATTTT.

The chain combines TRBV11-2 with TRBJ1-1, with TRBD1 matching 7 bases. This CDR3 region has 13 residues. Per the germline V gene, CDR1 is SGHAT and CDR2 is FQNNGV. After removal of 2 bases from V and 10 bases from J, the junction contained 7 bases not matched to a gene. The CDR3 loop is CASSLRQGMRAFF. The CDR3 nucleotides are TGTGCCAGCAGCTTAAGACAGGGTATGAGAGCTTTCTTT.

In DNA form, the CDR3 reads TGTGCCAGCAGCTTAGGGATCCCAGATACGCAGTATTTT. Its translation: CASSLGIPDTQYF. This chain links TRBV7-2 with TRBJ2-3; no definite D call. The germline V gene encodes CDR1 SGHTA and CDR2 FQGNSA. There are 13 residues in the CDR3. V dropped 1 base and J dropped 4 bases, with 6 bases sitting between them.

This chain links TRBV10-3 with TRBJ1-2; D is unresolved. With 2 bases removed from V and 8 bases from J, the gap between germline ends came to 30 bases. Germline assignment: CDR1 ENHRY and CDR2 SYGVKD. This CDR3 is built from 19 residues. The CDR3 DNA reads as TGTGCCATCAGTGAGATAGTCTTGGTTTCAACCAGGCCCTATGACGGCTACACCTTC. Translation gives CAISEIVLVSTRPYDGYTF.

This clonotype showed up just a few times. In DNA, the CDR3 is TGCGCCAGCAGCTTAGGGGCAGCCGATGAAAAACTGTTTTTT. Its protein is CASSLGAADEKLFF. The rearrangement uses TRBV5-1 and TRBJ1-4; perhaps TRBD1 as D (5 bases). This CDR3 is 14 amino acids long. CDR1 is SGHRS, CDR2 YFSETQ, per germline. V lost 2 bases, J lost 6 bases, and 11 bases lay in between.

This clonotype has ten or more counts. The chain is built from TRBV7-2 and TRBJ2-7, with D possibly being TRBD1 or TRBD2 (6 bases each). Germline loops: CDR1 SGHTA, CDR2 FQGNSA. V gave up 5 bases and J gave up 1 base, with 21 bases separating them. The CDR3 loop spans 17 amino acids. The CDR3 loop is CASSPETGAIRSYEQYF. The CDR3 bases are TGTGCCAGCAGCCCAGAAACGGGGGCAATACGTTCCTACGAGCAGTACTTC.

This clonotype was recorded at least ten times. This chain uses TRBV7-2 with TRBJ1-2, with 7 bases fitting TRBD1. Trimming cost V 5 bases and J 3 bases; bases outside gene matches: 12. There are 16 residues in the CDR3. Germline CDR1 SGHTA, CDR2 FQGNSA. CDR3 residues: CASSHGTARNDYGYTF. The CDR3 nucleotides are TGTGCCAGCAGCCATGGGACAGCCCGAAACGACTATGGCTACACCTTC. Combining the CDR3 with reference TRBV7-2 and TRBJ1-2 gives the whole variable domain GAGVSQSPSNKVTEKGKDVELRCDPISGHTALYWYRQSLGQGLEFLIYFQGNSAPDKSGLPSDRFSAERTGGSVSTLTIQRTQQEDSAVYLCASSHGTARNDYGYTFGSGTRLTVV.

The chain employs TRBV5-6 and TRBJ2-7, with D perhaps matching TRBD1 (5 bases). With 5 bases removed from V and 3 bases from J, the gap between germline ends came to 9 bases. Germline V gene sequence: CDR1 SGHDT, CDR2 YYEEEE. The CDR3 has 12 residues. CDR3 loop: CASSSRVYEQYF. CDR3 nucleotide sequence: TGTGCCAGCAGTTCCAGGGTCTACGAGCAGTACTTC.

This clonotype came up a few times. The chain joins TRBV11-1 to TRBJ2-7; D might be TRBD1 or TRBD2, each matching 5 bases. V shed 4 bases and J shed 3 bases, with 16 bases lying between them. This CDR3 has 15 residues. Germline CDR1 SGHAT, CDR2 FQDESV (reference sequence). CDR3 loop: CASSSRGRDDYEQYF. The CDR3 bases are TGTGCCAGCAGCTCACGGGGCAGGGACGACTACGAGCAGTACTTC.

This clonotype was seen a few times. The CDR3 nucleotides are TGTGCCAGTAGTATAGAACGCCCCCCCACCGGGGAGCTGTTTTTT. Translating it yields CASSIERPPTGELFF. V is TRBV19 and J is TRBJ2-2; D unclear. The CDR3 loop spans 15 amino acids. Germline CDR1 and CDR2: LNHDA and SQIVND (reference sequence). The V gene lost 0 bases and the J gene lost 4 bases, with 9 bases spanning the gap.

The J gene is TRBJ1-2, the V gene TRBV12-3 or TRBV12-4, with 7 bases identical to TRBD1. The CDR3 is 14 residues long. V lost 5 bases to trimming and J lost 4 bases; unmatched junction nucleotides: 7. CDR3 bases: TGTGCCAGCAGTCGACAGGGCCACTTCTATGGCTACACCTTC. Amino acid sequence: CASSRQGHFYGYTF.

In DNA form, the CDR3 reads TGTGCCAGCAGCTTGGGACATAACTATGGCTACACCTTC. Protein: CASSLGHNYGYTF. V gene TRBV7-2 combines with J gene TRBJ1-2; tentative D call: TRBD1 (6 bases). The length of the CDR3 is 13 residues. With 3 bases removed from V and 1 base from J, the gap between germline ends came to 6 bases. CDR1 SGHTA and CDR2 FQGNSA come from the germline V gene.

This clonotype appeared many times. The chain couples TRBV12-3 or TRBV12-4 to TRBJ2-4, with a weak D call TRBD1 (6 bases). The CDR3 consists of 14 residues. V was cut by 6 bases and J by 0 bases, with 9 bases left in between. Written as DNA, the CDR3 is TGTGCCAGCAGCAAGACAGGAGCCAAAAACATTCAGTACTTC. It encodes CASSKTGAKNIQYF.

This clonotype turned up a few times. This sequence joins TRBV7-9 and TRBJ2-7; no clear D gene. The CDR3 is 12 residues long. CDR1 is SEHNR and CDR2 is FQNEAQ in the germline V gene (reference sequence). Trimming removed 5 bases at V and 2 bases at J, with 7 bases between. CDR3 loop: CASSNSAYEQYF. The DNA for the CDR3 is TGTGCCAGCAGCAACTCCGCCTACGAGCAGTACTTC. Looking up the rest from reference TRBV7-9 and TRBJ2-7 gives the full variable domain: DTGVSQNPRHKITKRGQNVTFRCDPISEHNRLYWYRQTLGQGPEFLTYFQNEAQLEKSRLLSDRFSAERPKGSFSTLEIQRTEQGDSAMYLCASSNSAYEQYFGPGTRLTVT.

The chain uses TRBV30 and TRBJ1-1; D possibly corresponds to TRBD1 (6 bases). Germline V gene sequence: CDR1 GTSNPN, CDR2 SVGIG (reference sequence). The length of the CDR3 is 12 residues. V dropped 1 base and J dropped 4 bases, with 7 bases sitting between them. CDR3 DNA: TGTGCCTGGAGTGAAGGGGGCACTGAAGCTTTCTTT. Its protein product is CAWSEGGTEAFF.

This clonotype was counted only a few times. This chain connects TRBV15 to TRBJ1-2; 9 nucleotides match TRBD1. V trimming: 1 base; J trimming: 2 bases; junction bases outside the gene matches: 8. This CDR3 region has 17 residues. Germline assignment: CDR1 LNHNV and CDR2 YYDKDF (reference sequence). The CDR3 region has the DNA TGTGCCACCAGCAGAGGAGCCCCGGGACAGGGAAACTATGGCTACACCTTC. It is translated as CATSRGAPGQGNYGYTF. The full variable domain, its missing parts supplied by reference TRBV15 and TRBJ1-2, is DAMVIQNPRYQVTQFGKPVTLSCSQTLNHNVMYWYQQKSSQAPKLLFHYYDKDFNNEADTPDNFQSRRPNTSFCFLDIRSPGLGDTAMYLCATSRGAPGQGNYGYTFGSGTRLTVV.